The clone carrying this T cell receptor (beta chain) was picked up one time. The antigen remains unidentified. The sample is drawn from a study of cytomegalovirus exposure and HLA in healthy donors. Looking at the study overall: An earlier analysis found fewer than 120 million unique TCR beta sequences from about 190 million T cells.

The germline V gene encodes CDR1 MNHNY and CDR2 SVGAGI (reference sequence). V lost 0 bases and J lost 5; bases outside the gene matches: 9. CDR3 length: 16 amino acids. Primers: 60 Vbeta forward and 13 Jbeta reverse. The repertoire was sequenced with immunoSEQ multiplex PCR; TCRdb's copy has only in-frame clones and lacks some. The sample shows about 98,000 clones, about 76% of them seen only once. Notes on the study in general: In vitro work confirmed that a few CMV-associated chains recognize CMV antigens.

The clonotype originates from a human donor in good health. The V call is TRBV6-6, the J call TRBJ1-2; 7 bases agree with TRBD1. The source material was PBMCs. CDR3 in DNA: TGTGCCAGCAGTTACTCGTTACAGGGGCCGGGGTATGGCTACACCTTC. It specifies CASSYSLQGPGYGYTF.